Listed here are 21 T cell receptor beta chains from one sample, sequenced in a study of CD8+ T cells in alopecia areata. The treatment was: oral pan-JAK inhibitor, 5-10 mg twice daily. RNA was isolated and reverse transcribed to cDNA, the sequencing template. Some clones are missing from TCRdb's copy, which holds only in-frame ones; the method was immunoSEQ multiplex PCR. This sample has a few hundred thousand clones; about three fifths occur once, and the top ten carry 0.8% to 1%. Source: CD4+ T cells sorted from blood, taken around week 54, from a patient treated with tofacitinib. The receptors stem from a human donor with alopecia areata.

Note on this clone: Other nucleotide sequences from this sample produce the same CDR3. The chain carries TRBV5-1 and TRBJ2-5; D tentatively reads TRBD1 or TRBD2 (6 bases each). The CDR3 loop spans 13 amino acids. Between the trimmed V and J ends, which lost 4 bases and 3 bases, there was a span of 10 bases. CDR1 and CDR2 (germline): SGHRS, YFSETQ. The CDR3 DNA reads TGCGCCAGCAGCGGGGGGCCGGAAGAGACCCAGTACTTC. This sequence encodes CASSGGPEETQYF.

Notes on this clone: In the same sample, other DNA sequences code for this CDR3. The rearrangement joins TRBV6-5 to TRBJ1-2, with 7 nucleotides matching TRBD1. Germline V gene lookup returns CDR1 MNHEY and CDR2 SVGAGI. This CDR3 region has 13 residues. With V trimmed by 0 bases and J by 8 bases, 3 bases remained unmatched. The CDR3 reads CASSYSTGRGYTF. Here the CDR3 DNA reads TGTGCCAGCAGTTACTCGACAGGGCGAGGCTACACCTTC.

The genes are TRBV18 and TRBJ2-4, with 8 bases that match TRBD2. The V segment lost 3 bases and the J segment 3 bases; nucleotides outside the gene matches: 16. CDR3 length: 19 amino acids. Germline CDR1 is KGHSH and CDR2 is LQKENI. This CDR3 reads CASSPLPSGGDLGKNIQYF. For the CDR3, the DNA is TGTGCCAGCTCACCGCTCCCCTCGGGAGGGGACCTAGGCAAAAACATTCAGTACTTC. The variable domain in full, with the rest retrieved from reference TRBV18 and TRBJ2-4, is NAGVMQNPRHLVRRRGQEARLRCSPMKGHSHVYWYRQLPEEGLKFMVYLQKENIIDESGMPKERFSAEFPKEGPSILRIQQVVRGDSAAYFCASSPLPSGGDLGKNIQYFGAGTRLSVL.

The chain uses TRBV18 and TRBJ2-7; no clear D. V lost 9 bases, J lost 3 bases, and 9 bases lay in between. Germline V gene data show CDR1 as KGHSH and CDR2 as LQKENI. The CDR3 is made up of 11 amino acids. CDR3 coding DNA: TGTGCCAGTTCAACAAACTACGAGCAGTACTTC. Translation: CASSTNYEQYF.

J is TRBJ2-1 and V is TRBV6-5; 8 bases agree with TRBD2. The germline V gene has CDR1 MNHEY and CDR2 SVGAGI. This CDR3 has 14 residues. V lost 5 bases to trimming and J lost 6 bases; unmatched junction nucleotides: 6. Written as DNA, the CDR3 is TGTGCCAGCAGTGCACCGGGAGGGATCAATGAGCAGTTCTTC. Amino acids: CASSAPGGINEQFF.

In its sample, this clone was seen a few times. This chain uses TRBV29-1 with TRBJ2-2, with a weak D call TRBD1 (6 bases). The CDR3 is 15 residues long. The V gene lost 4 bases and the J gene lost 3 bases, with 15 bases spanning the gap. Germline V gene lookup returns CDR1 SQVTM and CDR2 ANQGSEA. The CDR3 region is CSVVGHQWDTGELFF. The CDR3 DNA is TGCAGCGTTGTGGGACACCAGTGGGACACCGGGGAGCTGTTTTTT.

The chain has TRBV6-5 and TRBJ1-1; tentative D call: TRBD1 (6 bases). The CDR3 spans 15 residues. In germline, CDR1 is MNHEY, CDR2 SVGAGI. Trimming stripped 7 bases from V and 8 bases from J, with 23 bases between. CDR3 nucleotide sequence: TGTGCCAGCACCCCACTTGCCGGGACACGAAGCGAAGCTTTCTTT. The encoded protein is CASTPLAGTRSEAFF.

This clone has more than one count but fewer than ten. This chain connects TRBV5-6 to TRBJ2-5, with D possibly being TRBD2 (6 bases). V lost 2 bases and J lost 5, with 7 bases in between. The CDR3 runs 12 residues. Germline V gene sequence: CDR1 SGHDT, CDR2 YYEEEE. CDR3 in amino acids: CASSFLAETQYF. CDR3 nucleotide sequence: TGTGCCAGCAGCTTTCTAGCGGAGACCCAGTACTTC.

J is TRBJ2-5 and V is TRBV5-1, with D perhaps assigned TRBD1 or TRBD2 (5 bases each). V was cut by 3 bases and J by 1 base, with 16 bases left in between. Germline CDR1 and CDR2: SGHRS and YFSETQ. There are 16 residues in the CDR3. CDR3 DNA sequence: TGCGCCAGCAGCTGGGGGTTGAGGGCGGCCCAAGAGACCCAGTACTTC. It codes for CASSWGLRAAQETQYF.

A few counts support this clone. Other DNA sequences in the sample encode the same CDR3. The chain links TRBV10-3 to TRBJ1-5; D is uncertain. This CDR3 has 13 amino acids. The germline V gene encodes CDR1 ENHRY and CDR2 SYGVKD. Between the trimmed V and J ends, which lost 0 bases and 5 bases, there was a span of 5 bases. In DNA form, the CDR3 reads TGTGCCATCAGTGAGTCTAGGGATCAGCCCCAGCATTTT. Its protein is CAISESRDQPQHF.

This rearrangement joins TRBV6-6 to TRBJ1-2; D might be TRBD1 (5 bases). V lost 8 bases and J 3 bases, leaving 10 bases between the germline ends. This CDR3 comprises 12 residues. The germline CDR1 and CDR2 sequences are MNHNY and SVGAGI (reference sequence). In DNA, the CDR3 is TGTGCCAGCTCAGGGCGCGACTATGGCTACACCTTC. Its protein is CASSGRDYGYTF.

The genes are TRBV29-1 and TRBJ2-2; the match to TRBD2 covers 13 bases. This CDR3 has 16 residues. Germline CDR1 reads SQVTM; CDR2 reads ANQGSEA. The trim removed 5 bases at V and 0 bases at J, leaving 3 bases unmatched. CDR3 nucleotide sequence: TGCAGCGTTTACGGACTAGCGGGGGCGAACACCGGGGAGCTGTTTTTT. It encodes CSVYGLAGANTGELFF.

This clone came up a few times. This chain uses TRBV20-1 with TRBJ1-1; D gene uncertain. V was cut by 3 bases and J by 5 bases, with 7 bases left in between. The CDR3 totals 11 residues. Germline V gene sequence: CDR1 DFQATT, CDR2 SNEGSKA (reference sequence). The CDR3 loop reads CSASRRTEAFF. The CDR3, as DNA: TGCAGTGCTAGTCGGAGGACTGAAGCTTTCTTT.

The chain recombines TRBV5-1 with TRBJ2-2; D not resolved. V shed 6 bases and J shed 8 bases, with 11 bases lying between them. From germline, CDR1 is SGHRS and CDR2 YFSETQ. The CDR3 runs 12 residues. The CDR3 DNA is TGCGCCAGCAACGACGCGGAAGGGGAGCTGTTTTTT. Translating it yields CASNDAEGELFF.

The sample holds one count of this clone. V gene TRBV2 combines with J gene TRBJ1-4; D perhaps matches TRBD1 (6 bases). Germline V gene sequence: CDR1 SNHLY, CDR2 FYNNEI. V was cut by 8 bases and J by 1 base, with 11 bases left in between. The CDR3 loop spans 14 amino acids. The CDR3 DNA follows: TGTGCCAGCGATCAACAGGGAACTAATGAAAAACTGTTTTTT. Its translation is CASDQQGTNEKLFF.

The gene calls are TRBV29-1 and TRBJ1-1, with a tentative D call TRBD1 (6 bases). Germline V gives CDR1 SQVTM, CDR2 ANQGSEA. This CDR3 is 15 amino acids long. The V end lost 6 bases, the J end lost 5 bases, and 22 bases lay between the germline ends. The DNA of the CDR3 is TGCAGCGTCGCCAACCCGGGTGGGGGCAGGACTGAAGCTTTCTTT. Translation: CSVANPGGGRTEAFF.

V gene TRBV29-1 combines with J gene TRBJ2-5, with D perhaps matching TRBD2 (5 bases). The ends were cut back, 4 bases at V and 5 bases at J, with 11 bases in the middle. From germline, CDR1 is SQVTM and CDR2 ANQGSEA. The CDR3 has 12 amino acids. CDR3 sequence: CSVALGWETQYF. Written as DNA, the CDR3 is TGCAGCGTTGCACTAGGCTGGGAGACCCAGTACTTC.

V usage is TRBV29-1 and J usage is TRBJ2-5; D uncertain. The CDR3 sequence is 14 residues long. Trimming took 4 bases from V and 0 from J, leaving 12 bases between them. Germline CDR1 SQVTM, CDR2 ANQGSEA. Here the CDR3 reads CSVAWPNHQETQYF. The CDR3 bases are TGCAGCGTTGCATGGCCTAACCACCAAGAGACCCAGTACTTC.

J is TRBJ2-5 and V is TRBV29-1, with D maybe TRBD2 (5 bases). The length of the CDR3 is 11 residues. The V end was cut by 6 bases, the J end by 7 bases, with 12 bases between. Germline V lookup: CDR1 SQVTM, CDR2 ANQGSEA. CDR3 sequence: CSVDPRGTQYF. CDR3 sequence (DNA): TGCAGCGTGGATCCTCGGGGGACCCAGTACTTC.

The V and J genes are TRBV6-5 and TRBJ1-2; D unclear. Trimming left V 5 bases short and J 1 base short, with 11 bases between. The CDR3 is 14 residues long. Per the germline V gene, CDR1 is MNHEY and CDR2 is SVGAGI. The CDR3 reads CASSRDGINYGYTF. The CDR3 region has the DNA TGTGCCAGCAGTAGAGACGGCATTAACTATGGCTACACCTTC.

The rearrangement joins TRBV9 to TRBJ2-5; D perhaps matches TRBD2 (6 bases). The CDR3 contains 15 residues. Germline CDR1 SGDLS, CDR2 YYNGEE. V was pared by 3 bases and J by 5 bases, with 17 bases between. The CDR3 DNA is TGTGCCAGCAGCGGTGGGTCCCTGGCGGGGGAGACCCAGTACTTC. Its protein is CASSGGSLAGETQYF.